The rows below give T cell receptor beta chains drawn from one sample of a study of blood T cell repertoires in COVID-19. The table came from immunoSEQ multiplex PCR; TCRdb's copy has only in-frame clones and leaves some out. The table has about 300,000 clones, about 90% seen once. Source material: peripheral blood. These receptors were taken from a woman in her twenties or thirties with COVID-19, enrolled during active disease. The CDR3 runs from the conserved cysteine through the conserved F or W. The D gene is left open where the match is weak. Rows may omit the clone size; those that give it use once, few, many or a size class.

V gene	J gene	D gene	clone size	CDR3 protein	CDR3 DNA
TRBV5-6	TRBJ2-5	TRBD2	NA	CASSSGRKRGLIREETQYF	TGTGCCAGCAGCTCGGGTCGAAAGCGGGGGCTAATAAGGGAAGAGACCCAGTACTTC
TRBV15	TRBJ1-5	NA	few	CATSRERSRGANQPQHF	TGTGCCACCAGCAGAGAAAGATCCCGCGGGGCTAATCAGCCCCAGCATTTT
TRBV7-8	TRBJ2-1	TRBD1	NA	CASSSTGTGYNEQFF	TGTGCCAGCAGCTCGACCGGGACAGGTTACAATGAGCAGTTCTTC
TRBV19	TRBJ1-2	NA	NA	CASSLGLYYGYTF	TGTGCCAGTAGTCTTGGGCTCTACTATGGCTACACCTTC
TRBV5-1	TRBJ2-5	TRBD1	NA	CASSLGVTTGVGETQYF	TGCGCCAGCAGCTTGGGGGTCACGACAGGGGTGGGAGAGACCCAGTACTTC
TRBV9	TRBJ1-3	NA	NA	CASSVEPRDTIGNTIYF	TGTGCCAGCAGCGTAGAACCCAGGGACACGATCGGAAACACCATATATTTT
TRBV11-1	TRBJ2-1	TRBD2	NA	CASSLLAGSLNEQFF	TGTGCCAGCAGCCTACTAGCGGGGAGCCTTAATGAGCAGTTCTTC
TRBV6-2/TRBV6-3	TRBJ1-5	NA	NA	CASSSRTGNSNQPQHF	TGTGCCAGCAGTTCCCGGACGGGGAATAGCAATCAGCCCCAGCATTTT
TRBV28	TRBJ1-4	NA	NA	CASRPQLPREKLFF	TGTGCCAGCAGACCACAGTTACCCCGTGAAAAACTGTTTTTT
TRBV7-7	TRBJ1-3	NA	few	CASSLGAGNTIYF	TGTGCCAGCAGCTTAGGAGCTGGAAACACCATATATTTT
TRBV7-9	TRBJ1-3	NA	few	CASSLSAGGNTIYF	TGTGCCAGCAGCTTATCAGCAGGCGGAAACACCATATATTTT
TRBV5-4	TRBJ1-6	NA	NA	CATTGGWDSPLHF	TGTGCCACCACAGGTGGTTGGGATTCACCCCTCCACTTT
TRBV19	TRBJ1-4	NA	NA	CASSIQGANEKLFF	TGTGCCAGTAGTATCCAGGGTGCTAATGAAAAACTGTTTTTT
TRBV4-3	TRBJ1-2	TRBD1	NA	CASSQGQGGSGYTF	TGCGCCAGCAGCCAGGGTCAAGGGGGCTCTGGCTACACCTTC
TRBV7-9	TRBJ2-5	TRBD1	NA	CASSLDGTGGGETQYF	TGTGCCAGCAGCTTAGATGGGACAGGGGGCGGAGAGACCCAGTACTTC
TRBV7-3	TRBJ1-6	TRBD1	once	CASQGQPNSPLHF	TGTGCCAGCCAGGGACAGCCTAATTCACCCCTCCACTTT
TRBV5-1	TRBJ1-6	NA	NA	CASSLVAGNNSPLHF	TGCGCCAGCAGCTTGGTTGCCGGGAATAATTCACCCCTCCACTTT
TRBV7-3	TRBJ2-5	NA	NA	CASSSGAMETQYF	TGTGCCAGCAGCTCGGGTGCTATGGAGACCCAGTACTTC
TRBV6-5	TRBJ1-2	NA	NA	CASRPTASNYGYTF	TGTGCCAGCAGGCCGACAGCTTCCAACTATGGCTACACCTTC
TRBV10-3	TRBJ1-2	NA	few	CAIGYFGGRYTF	TGTGCCATCGGATACTTCGGGGGACGCTACACCTTC
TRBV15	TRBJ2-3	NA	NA	CATSRGGPSTDTQYF	TGTGCCACCAGCAGAGGGGGGCCTAGCACAGATACGCAGTATTTT
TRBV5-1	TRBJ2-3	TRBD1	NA	CASRDRGDTDTQYF	TGCGCCAGCAGGGACAGGGGAGATACAGATACGCAGTATTTT
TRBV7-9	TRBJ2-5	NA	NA	CASSLAGGGEQETQYF	TGTGCCAGCAGCTTAGCTGGTGGAGGGGAACAAGAGACCCAGTACTTC
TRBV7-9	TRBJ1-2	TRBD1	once	CASSLGQGGNYGYTF	TGTGCCAGCAGCTTGGGACAGGGTGGGAACTATGGCTACACCTTC
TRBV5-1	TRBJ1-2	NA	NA	CASSWAGSDYTF	TGCGCCAGCAGTTGGGCGGGTTCTGACTACACCTTC
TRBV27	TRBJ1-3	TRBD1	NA	CASSLYPPGTASGNTIYF	TGTGCCAGCAGTTTATATCCTCCGGGGACAGCCTCTGGAAACACCATATATTTT
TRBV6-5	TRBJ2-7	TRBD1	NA	CASSYGRQGSYEQYF	TGTGCCAGCAGTTACGGGCGACAGGGCTCCTACGAGCAGTACTTC
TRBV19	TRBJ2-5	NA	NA	CASSTRAVQETQYF	TGTGCCAGTAGTACCCGTGCGGTACAAGAGACCCAGTACTTC
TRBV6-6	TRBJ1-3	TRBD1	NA	CASRRQGSGNTIYF	TGTGCCAGCAGAAGACAGGGGTCTGGAAACACCATATATTTT
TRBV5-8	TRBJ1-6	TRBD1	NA	CASSLWTGNNSPLHF	TGTGCCAGCAGCTTGTGGACAGGGAATAATTCACCCCTCCACTTT
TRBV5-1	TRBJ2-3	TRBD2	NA	CASSFLTSGGYTDTQYF	TGCGCCAGCAGCTTCTTGACTAGCGGGGGTTACACAGATACGCAGTATTTT
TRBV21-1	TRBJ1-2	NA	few	CASSRGLANYGYTF	TGTGCCAGCAGCCGGGGGTTAGCTAACTATGGCTACACCTTC
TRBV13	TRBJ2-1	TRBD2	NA	CASSLPAGGANEQFF	TGTGCCAGCAGCTTACCGGCCGGGGGGGCAAATGAGCAGTTCTTC
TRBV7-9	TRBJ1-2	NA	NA	CASSSQGFPSGYTF	TGTGCCAGCAGCTCACAGGGTTTTCCGAGTGGCTACACCTTC
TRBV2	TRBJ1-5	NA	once	CASSADRNQPQHF	TGTGCCAGCAGTGCCGACAGGAATCAGCCCCAGCATTTT
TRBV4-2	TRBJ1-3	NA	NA	CASRQAGLSGNTIYF	TGTGCCAGCAGACAAGCAGGGCTCTCTGGAAACACCATATATTTT
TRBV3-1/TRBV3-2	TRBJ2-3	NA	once	CASSQLDTQYF	TGTGCCAGCAGCCAACTAGATACGCAGTATTTT
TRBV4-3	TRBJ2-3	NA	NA	CASSQAPGTDTQYF	TGCGCCAGCAGCCAAGCACCGGGTACAGATACGCAGTATTTT
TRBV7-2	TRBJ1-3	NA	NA	CASSSDVPDTIYF	TGTGCCAGCAGCTCCGATGTACCGGACACCATATATTTT
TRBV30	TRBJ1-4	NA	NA	CAWSEDSMEKLFF	TGTGCCTGGAGTGAGGACTCGATGGAAAAACTGTTTTTT
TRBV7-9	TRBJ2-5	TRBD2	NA	CASSPYGLAGEETQYF	TGTGCCAGCAGCCCCTACGGACTAGCGGGGGAAGAGACCCAGTACTTC
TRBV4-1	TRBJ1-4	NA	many	CASSQAGAGALDEKLFF	TGCGCCAGCAGCCAAGCGGGGGCGGGGGCTCTCGATGAAAAACTGTTTTTT
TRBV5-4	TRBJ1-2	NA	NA	CASRSRDIFNYGYTF	TGTGCCAGCAGGTCTCGGGACATTTTTAACTATGGCTACACCTTC
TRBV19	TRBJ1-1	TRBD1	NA	CASSKAGGYKGTEAFF	TGTGCCAGTAGTAAGGCAGGGGGTTATAAAGGCACTGAAGCTTTCTTT
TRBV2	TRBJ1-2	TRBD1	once	CASSRWRGGIDGYTF	TGTGCCAGCTCCCGGTGGCGAGGGGGCATCGATGGCTACACCTTC
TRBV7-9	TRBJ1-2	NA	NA	CASSMGVSYGYTF	TGTGCCAGCAGCATGGGAGTCTCCTATGGCTACACCTTC
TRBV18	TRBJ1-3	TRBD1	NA	CASYPGQGEYGNTIYF	TGTGCCAGCTACCCGGGACAGGGGGAGTATGGAAACACCATATATTTT
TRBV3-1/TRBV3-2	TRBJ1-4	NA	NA	CASSATNRVATNEKLFF	TGTGCCAGCAGCGCCACTAACAGGGTTGCAACTAATGAAAAACTGTTTTTT
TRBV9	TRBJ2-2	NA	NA	CASSVAGGNTGELFF	TGTGCCAGCAGCGTAGCCGGGGGGAACACCGGGGAGCTGTTTTTT
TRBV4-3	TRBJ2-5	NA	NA	CASSQDPEETQYF	TGCGCCAGCAGCCAAGATCCTGAGGAGACCCAGTACTTC
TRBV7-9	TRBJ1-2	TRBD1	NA	CASSRPQGANHYGYTF	TGTGCCAGCAGTCGACCCCAGGGGGCAAATCACTATGGCTACACCTTC
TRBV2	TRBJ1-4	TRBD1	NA	CASSVPGQGLGLFF	TGTGCCAGCAGTGTCCCGGGACAGGGTCTGGGGCTGTTTTTT
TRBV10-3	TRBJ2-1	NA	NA	CAISEPSSDEQFF	TGTGCCATCAGTGAGCCGTCCAGCGATGAGCAGTTCTTC
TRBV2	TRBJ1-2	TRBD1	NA	CASWTGDNGYTF	TGTGCCAGCTGGACAGGGGACAATGGCTACACCTTC